This paragraph covers one T cell receptor beta chain sequence. Germline V gives CDR1 MDHEN, CDR2 SYDVKM. The length of the CDR3 is 14 residues. The J segment lost 4 bases and the V segment lost 4 bases, leaving 5 bases of the junction unmatched. This specimen belongs to a study of blood T cell repertoires in COVID-19. Study-level background: Some COVID-19 samples were acute and others convalescent; all came from the United States, Italy and Spain. PBMCs, B-cell-depleted T cells, or T cells provided the cDNA or gDNA that made up the material.

Per the study methods: The authors estimated nucleated cell counts from reference gene primer amplification. The table came from immunoSEQ multiplex PCR; TCRdb's copy has only in-frame clones and leaves some out. From that table come the V and J calls and clone size; the DNA was used to work out D and trimming. The table records roughly 80,000 clones, around nine tenths of them present only once. The origin of this receptor is a woman older than 75 with active or convalescent COVID-19. The sequenced sample was peripheral blood. The chain recombines TRBV28 with TRBJ1-2; 8 nucleotides line up with TRBD1. CDR3 residues: CASSSKTGAYGYTF. The DNA of the CDR3 is TGTGCCAGCAGTTCTAAGACAGGGGCCTATGGCTACACCTTC.